The TCR beta chain described here comes from a study of cytomegalovirus exposure and HLA in healthy donors. Study results and limitations: It is likely that the observed cluster of highly shared sequence variants was a sequencing artifact. Researchers counted around 180 TCR beta chains as cytomegalovirus-associated. Exclusion as indistinguishable affected some V segments, including TRBV6-2 and TRBV6-3. Association of about 17,000 TCR beta sequences with HLA alleles was found at 0.05 false discovery rate in a later analysis.

Primers included in the PCR were 60 Vbeta and 13 Jbeta primers. Profiling relied on immunoSEQ multiplex PCR, and the TCRdb table lists in-frame clones only, not all of them. The sample yields about 120,000 clones, about four fifths seen once. Losses at the gene ends were 7 bases for V and 5 bases for J; bases not matched to a gene: 12. Germline values: CDR1 LNHDA, CDR2 SQIVND (reference sequence). The CDR3 loop spans 16 amino acids. There are a few counts of this clone. Its target is not known. The clonotype was recovered from a human donor in good health. Sequencing used PBMCs. The chain links TRBV19 to TRBJ1-2, with 11 bases aligning to TRBD1. The CDR3 DNA sequence: TGTGCCAGTACCCATAAAGGACAGGGGGCGCGTTATGGCTACACCTTC. Its protein product is CASTHKGQGARYGYTF.